Listed below are T cell receptor gamma chains from one sample, sequenced in a study of gamma-delta T cells after stem cell transplantation. TCRdb redid the clone calls on the RT-PCR reads with CATT. The table shows about 410 gamma-chain clones, with approximately 60% occurring only once. Sequencing was done on a sample of gamma-delta T cells. The receptors originated from a human donor. It is not recorded whose cells these are; they may come from a transplant donor. CDR3s include the opening cysteine and the closing phenylalanine or tryptophan. Only part of the rows carry a size: once, few, many, or a class if the clone is expanded.

J,V,size,CDR3,DNA
TRGJP,TRGV9,few,CALWEVLQELGKKIKVF,TGTGCCTTGTGGGAGGTCCTGCAAGAGTTGGGCAAAAAAATCAAGGTATTT
TRGJP,TRGV9,.,CALWGQELGKKIKVF,TGTGCCTTGTGGGGCCAAGAGTTGGGCAAAAAAATCAAGGTATTT
TRGJP,TRGV9,few,CALWEVIPQELGKKIKVF,TGTGCCTTGTGGGAGGTAATACCCCAAGAGTTGGGCAAAAAAATCAAGGTATTT
TRGJP,TRGV9,hyperexpanded,CALWEELGKKIKVF,TGTGCCTTGTGGGAAGAGTTGGGCAAAAAAATCAAGGTATTT
TRGJ1/TRGJ2,TRGV2,.,CATWDGQRDYYKKLF,TGTGCCACCTGGGACGGGCAGAGGGATTATTATAAGAAACTCTTT